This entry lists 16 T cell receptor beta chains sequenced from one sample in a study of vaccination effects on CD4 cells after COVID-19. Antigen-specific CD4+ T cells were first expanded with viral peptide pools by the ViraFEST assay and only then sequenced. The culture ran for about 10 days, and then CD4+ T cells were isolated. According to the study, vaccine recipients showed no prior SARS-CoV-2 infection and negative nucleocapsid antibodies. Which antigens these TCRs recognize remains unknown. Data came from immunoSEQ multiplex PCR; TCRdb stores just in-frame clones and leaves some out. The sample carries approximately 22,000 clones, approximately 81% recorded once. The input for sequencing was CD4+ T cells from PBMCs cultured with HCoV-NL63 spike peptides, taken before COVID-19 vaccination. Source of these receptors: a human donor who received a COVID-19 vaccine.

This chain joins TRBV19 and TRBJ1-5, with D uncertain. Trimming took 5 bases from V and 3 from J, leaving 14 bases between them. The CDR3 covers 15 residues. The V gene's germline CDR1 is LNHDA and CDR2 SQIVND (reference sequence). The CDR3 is CASSPRRYDNQPQHF. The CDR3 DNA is TGTGCCAGTAGTCCCCGGCGGTATGACAATCAGCCCCAGCATTTT.

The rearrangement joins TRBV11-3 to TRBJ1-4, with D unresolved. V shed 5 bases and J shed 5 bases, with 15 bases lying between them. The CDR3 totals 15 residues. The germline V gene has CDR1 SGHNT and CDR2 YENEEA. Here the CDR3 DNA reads TGTGCCAGCAGCCCGCCGGCAGGCCCCAATGAAAAACTGTTTTTT. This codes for CASSPPAGPNEKLFF.

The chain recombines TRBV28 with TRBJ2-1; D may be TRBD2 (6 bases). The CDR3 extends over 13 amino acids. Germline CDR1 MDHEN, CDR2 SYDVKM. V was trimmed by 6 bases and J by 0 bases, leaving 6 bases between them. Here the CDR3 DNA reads TGTGCCAGCAGAGCGGGCTCCTACAATGAGCAGTTCTTC. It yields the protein CASRAGSYNEQFF. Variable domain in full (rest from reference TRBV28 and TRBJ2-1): DVKVTQSSRYLVKRTGEKVFLECVQDMDHENMFWYRQDPGLGLRLIYFSYDVKMKEKGDIPEGYSVSREKKERFSLILESASTNQTSMYLCASRAGSYNEQFFGPGTRLTVL.

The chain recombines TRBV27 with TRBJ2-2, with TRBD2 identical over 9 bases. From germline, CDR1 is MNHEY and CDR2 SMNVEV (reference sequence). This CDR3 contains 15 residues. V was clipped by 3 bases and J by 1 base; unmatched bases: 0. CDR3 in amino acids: CASSFSGRNTGELFF. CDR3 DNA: TGTGCCAGCAGTTTTAGCGGGAGGAACACCGGGGAGCTGTTTTTT.

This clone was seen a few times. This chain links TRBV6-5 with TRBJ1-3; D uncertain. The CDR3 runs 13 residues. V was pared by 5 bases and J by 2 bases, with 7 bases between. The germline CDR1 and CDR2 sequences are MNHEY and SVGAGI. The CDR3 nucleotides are TGTGCCAGCAGTAGGGCAGCTGGAAACACCATATATTTT. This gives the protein CASSRAAGNTIYF.

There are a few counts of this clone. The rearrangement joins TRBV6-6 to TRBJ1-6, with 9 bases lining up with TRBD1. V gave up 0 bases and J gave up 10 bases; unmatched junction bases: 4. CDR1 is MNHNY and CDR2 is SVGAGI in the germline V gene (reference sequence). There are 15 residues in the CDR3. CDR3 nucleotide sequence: TGTGCCAGCAGTTACTCGAACAGGGGGCTGTCACCCCTCCACTTT. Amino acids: CASSYSNRGLSPLHF.

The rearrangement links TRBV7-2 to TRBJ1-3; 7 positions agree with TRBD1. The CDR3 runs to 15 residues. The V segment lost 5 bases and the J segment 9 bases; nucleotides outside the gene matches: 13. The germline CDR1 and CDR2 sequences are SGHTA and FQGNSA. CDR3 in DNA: TGTGCCAGCAGCCCGCACTCTGGGACAGTCAGCACCATATATTTT. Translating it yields CASSPHSGTVSTIYF.

CDR3 sequence reads: CASSRQGGGETQYF. The DNA of the CDR3 is TGTGCCAGCAGTCGACAGGGGGGCGGTGAGACCCAGTACTTC. The chain links TRBV6-5 to TRBJ2-5; 9 bases align to TRBD1. The germline CDR1 and CDR2 sequences are MNHEY and SVGAGI. The CDR3 spans 14 residues. V lost 5 bases, J lost 5 bases, and 6 bases stayed unmatched.

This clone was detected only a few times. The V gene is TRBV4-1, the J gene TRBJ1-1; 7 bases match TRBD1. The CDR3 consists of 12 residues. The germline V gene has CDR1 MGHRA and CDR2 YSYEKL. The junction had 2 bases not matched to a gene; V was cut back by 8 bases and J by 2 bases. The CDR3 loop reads CASGQVNTEAFF. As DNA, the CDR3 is TGCGCCAGCGGACAGGTAAACACTGAAGCTTTCTTT.

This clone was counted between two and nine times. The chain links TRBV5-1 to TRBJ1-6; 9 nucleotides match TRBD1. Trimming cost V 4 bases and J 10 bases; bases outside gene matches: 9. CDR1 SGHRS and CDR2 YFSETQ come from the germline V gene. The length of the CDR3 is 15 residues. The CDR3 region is CASSRTGAEGSPLHF. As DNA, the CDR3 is TGCGCCAGCAGCCGGACAGGGGCTGAGGGGTCACCCCTCCACTTT.

Here the CDR3 reads CASSSVAEQFF. CDR3 coding DNA: TGTGCCAGCAGCTCCGTGGCTGAGCAGTTCTTC. The V call is TRBV7-9, the J call TRBJ2-1; no clear D gene. CDR1 and CDR2 (germline): SEHNR, FQNEAQ (reference sequence). V was cut by 4 bases and J by 9 bases, with 7 bases left in between. This CDR3 comprises 11 residues.

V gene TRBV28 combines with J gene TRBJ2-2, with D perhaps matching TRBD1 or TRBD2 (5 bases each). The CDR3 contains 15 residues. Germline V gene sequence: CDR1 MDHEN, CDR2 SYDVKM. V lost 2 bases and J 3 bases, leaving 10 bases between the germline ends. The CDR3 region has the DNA TGTGCCAGCAGTTTAGGGGGAAGGGACACCGGGGAGCTGTTTTTT. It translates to CASSLGGRDTGELFF.

This CDR3 reads CASSRTGDQGEQYF. The CDR3 DNA sequence: TGTGCCAGCAGCCGGACAGGGGATCAAGGCGAGCAGTACTTC. The rearrangement uses TRBV3-1 (or the pseudogene TRBV3-2) and TRBJ2-7, with 9 bases matching TRBD1. CDR3 length: 14 residues. The germline V gene encodes CDR1 LGHDT and CDR2 YNNKEL (reference sequence). The V gene end was trimmed by 4 bases and the J gene end by 6 bases; junction bases not matched to a gene: 7.

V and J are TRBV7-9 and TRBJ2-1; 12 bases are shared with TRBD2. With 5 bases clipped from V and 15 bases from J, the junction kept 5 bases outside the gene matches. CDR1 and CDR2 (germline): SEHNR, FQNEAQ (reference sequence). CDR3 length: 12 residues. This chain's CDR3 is CASSMTSGRRFF. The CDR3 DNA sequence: TGTGCCAGCAGCATGACTAGCGGGAGACGGTTCTTC.

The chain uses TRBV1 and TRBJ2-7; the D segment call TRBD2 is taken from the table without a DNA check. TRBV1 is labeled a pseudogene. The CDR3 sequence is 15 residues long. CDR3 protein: CTSSQGLCASYEQYF. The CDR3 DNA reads TGCACCAGCAGCCAAGGCCTATGCGCGTCCTACGAGCAGTACTTC.

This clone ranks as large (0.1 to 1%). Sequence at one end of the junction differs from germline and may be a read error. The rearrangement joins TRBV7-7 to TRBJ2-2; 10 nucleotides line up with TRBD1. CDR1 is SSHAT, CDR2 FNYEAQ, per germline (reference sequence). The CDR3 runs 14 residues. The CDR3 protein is CASSRQGATGELFF. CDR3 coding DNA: TGTGCTAGCAGCAGACAGGGGGCGACCGGGGAGCTGTTTTTT. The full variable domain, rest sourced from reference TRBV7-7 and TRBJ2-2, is GAGVSQSPRYKVTKRGQDVTLRCDPISSHATLYWYQQALGQGPEFLTYFNYEAQPDKSGLPSDRFSAERPEGSISTLTIQRTEQRDSAMYRCASSRQGATGELFFGEGSRLTVL.